A selection of T cell receptor beta chains follows, all from one sample in a study of cytomegalovirus exposure and HLA in healthy donors. Libraries were prepared by immunoSEQ multiplex PCR; TCRdb keeps only in-frame clonotypes and omits some of them. Among 200,000 to 300,000 clones listed, more than 70% were seen once. Input material: PBMCs. These receptors came from a boy younger than 18 in good health and CMV-seronegative. Each CDR3 is given with its conserved first and last residue. The D gene is left open where the match is weak. Not all rows give a size; the values are once, few, many and, for expanded clones, a class.

abundance: few
v_gene: TRBV9
j_gene: TRBJ2-1
d_gene: TRBD2
CDR3nt: TGTGCCAGCAGCCCTATTCTAGCGGGAGGGACGAATGAGCAGTTCTTC
CDR3aa: CASSPILAGGTNEQFF

abundance: -
v_gene: TRBV7-3
j_gene: TRBJ2-1
d_gene: TRBD2
CDR3nt: TGTGCCAGCAGCCCAGGGACTAGCGGTCCCTACAATGAGCAGTTCTTC
CDR3aa: CASSPGTSGPYNEQFF

abundance: -
v_gene: TRBV27
j_gene: TRBJ2-1
d_gene: TRBD1
CDR3nt: TGTGCCAGCAGTTTAAGGACAGGGAACTACAATGAGCAGTTCTTC
CDR3aa: CASSLRTGNYNEQFF

abundance: -
v_gene: TRBV25-1
j_gene: TRBJ1-1
d_gene: -
CDR3nt: TGTGCCAGCAGTGCGGGCGGGGGGAACACTGAAGCTTTCTTT
CDR3aa: CASSAGGGNTEAFF

abundance: -
v_gene: TRBV7-2
j_gene: TRBJ2-7
d_gene: -
CDR3nt: TGTGCCAGTCAGCAAGACAGGAGTAGCCGGGAGCAGTACTTC
CDR3aa: CASQQDRSSREQYF

abundance: -
v_gene: TRBV2
j_gene: TRBJ2-1
d_gene: -
CDR3nt: TGTGCCAGCAGAGACCCAGGTAACTCCTACAATGAGCAGTTCTTC
CDR3aa: CASRDPGNSYNEQFF

abundance: -
v_gene: TRBV2
j_gene: TRBJ2-5
d_gene: TRBD2
CDR3nt: TGTGCCAGCAGCCGTTCCGGACTAGAACAAGAGACCCAGTACTTC
CDR3aa: CASSRSGLEQETQYF

abundance: -
v_gene: TRBV30
j_gene: TRBJ2-7
d_gene: TRBD1
CDR3nt: TGTGCCTGGGCTCCAGGGGGTCCCTACGAGCAGTACTTC
CDR3aa: CAWAPGGPYEQYF

abundance: -
v_gene: TRBV9
j_gene: TRBJ2-1
d_gene: -
CDR3nt: TGTGCCAGCACGGGGGGACGGACAGATGCCAATGAGCAGTTCTTC
CDR3aa: CASTGGRTDANEQFF

abundance: -
v_gene: TRBV7-9
j_gene: TRBJ1-1
d_gene: TRBD1
CDR3nt: TGTGCCAGCACCCAGTTAAGGACAGGAGCTTTCTTT
CDR3aa: CASTQLRTGAFF

abundance: -
v_gene: TRBV27
j_gene: TRBJ1-1
d_gene: -
CDR3nt: TGTGCCAGCAGGGCCGGGGGCACTGAAGCTTTCTTT
CDR3aa: CASRAGGTEAFF

abundance: -
v_gene: TRBV5-6
j_gene: TRBJ2-7
d_gene: TRBD1
CDR3nt: TGTGCCAGCAGCGTGCCGGGACAGAACGAGCAGTACTTC
CDR3aa: CASSVPGQNEQYF

abundance: -
v_gene: TRBV5-1
j_gene: TRBJ2-7
d_gene: TRBD2
CDR3nt: TGCGCCAGCAGCGTTCCGGGACTAGCGGGACGGTCCTACGAGCAGTACTTC
CDR3aa: CASSVPGLAGRSYEQYF

abundance: -
v_gene: TRBV30
j_gene: TRBJ2-7
d_gene: -
CDR3nt: TGTGCCTGGCAGGGGATCTACGAGCAGTACTTC
CDR3aa: CAWQGIYEQYF

abundance: once
v_gene: TRBV5-6
j_gene: TRBJ1-1
d_gene: TRBD1
CDR3nt: TGTGCCAGCAGCGGCACAGGGGGAGGAGCTTTCTTT
CDR3aa: CASSGTGGGAFF

abundance: few
v_gene: TRBV6-5
j_gene: TRBJ2-3
d_gene: TRBD2
CDR3nt: TGTGCCAGCAGTGCGGGGGAGGCAAGCCCAGATACGCAGTATTTT
CDR3aa: CASSAGEASPDTQYF

abundance: -
v_gene: TRBV5-1
j_gene: TRBJ1-1
d_gene: TRBD1
CDR3nt: TGCGCCAGCAGCTTGGAGCAGGGGGTAGGGAACACTGAAGCTTTCTTT
CDR3aa: CASSLEQGVGNTEAFF

abundance: -
v_gene: TRBV7-8
j_gene: TRBJ1-1
d_gene: TRBD1
CDR3nt: TGTGCCAGCAGCTTAGGGCGGAGACACAGGGGGATGGGATTGGGCACTGAAGCTTTCTTT
CDR3aa: CASSLGRRHRGMGLGTEAFF

abundance: -
v_gene: TRBV7-2
j_gene: TRBJ2-3
d_gene: TRBD2
CDR3nt: TGTGCCAGCAGCGGGACGGGACTAGCTTACACAGATACGCAGTATTTT
CDR3aa: CASSGTGLAYTDTQYF

abundance: few
v_gene: TRBV7-9
j_gene: TRBJ2-7
d_gene: TRBD1
CDR3nt: TGTTCCAGTTCCGGGACAGGCTACGAGCAGTACTTC
CDR3aa: CSSSGTGYEQYF

abundance: -
v_gene: TRBV29-1
j_gene: TRBJ2-7
d_gene: -
CDR3nt: TGCAGCGCAGGGGAGGGTCGCGAGCAGTACTTC
CDR3aa: CSAGEGREQYF

abundance: -
v_gene: TRBV2
j_gene: TRBJ1-5
d_gene: TRBD1
CDR3nt: TGTGCCAGCAGTGAAGGGGTTCACAGGGGTCAGCCCCAGCATTTT
CDR3aa: CASSEGVHRGQPQHF

abundance: -
v_gene: TRBV11-2
j_gene: TRBJ1-2
d_gene: -
CDR3nt: TGTGCCAGCAGCTTAGCAGGAGGGGACGGGGGCTACACCTTC
CDR3aa: CASSLAGGDGGYTF

abundance: few
v_gene: TRBV6-1
j_gene: TRBJ2-3
d_gene: -
CDR3nt: TGTGCCAGCACCGAAAGCCGGGGCACAGATACGCAGTATTTT
CDR3aa: CASTESRGTDTQYF

abundance: -
v_gene: TRBV27
j_gene: TRBJ1-1
d_gene: -
CDR3nt: TGTGCCAGCAGTTTATCGTCGGAGGGAGGCGGCACTGAAGCTTTCTTT
CDR3aa: CASSLSSEGGGTEAFF

abundance: -
v_gene: TRBV11-3
j_gene: TRBJ2-7
d_gene: TRBD1
CDR3nt: TGTGCCAGCAGCTTGGAGACAGGGAATTACGAGCAGTACTTC
CDR3aa: CASSLETGNYEQYF

abundance: -
v_gene: TRBV15
j_gene: TRBJ2-7
d_gene: TRBD1
CDR3nt: TGTGCCACCAGCAGAGCCACCTTAACAGGGGGCGAGCAGTACTTC
CDR3aa: CATSRATLTGGEQYF

abundance: few
v_gene: TRBV2
j_gene: TRBJ2-7
d_gene: TRBD1
CDR3nt: TGTGCCAGCAGGAGGGACAGTCTCTACGAGCAGTACTTC
CDR3aa: CASRRDSLYEQYF

abundance: -
v_gene: TRBV5-1
j_gene: TRBJ2-2
d_gene: -
CDR3nt: TGCGCCAGCAGCCCGGGACAGAACACCGGGGAGCTGTTTTTT
CDR3aa: CASSPGQNTGELFF

abundance: -
v_gene: TRBV5-4
j_gene: TRBJ2-5
d_gene: TRBD1
CDR3nt: TGTGCCAGCAGTCCGACCCGACAGGGAATGGCCCAGTACTTC
CDR3aa: CASSPTRQGMAQYF

abundance: -
v_gene: TRBV19
j_gene: TRBJ1-3
d_gene: -
CDR3nt: TGTGCCAGTATAACTACTTTCTCTGGAAACACCATATATTTT
CDR3aa: CASITTFSGNTIYF

abundance: once
v_gene: TRBV10-3
j_gene: TRBJ1-5
d_gene: -
CDR3nt: TGTGCCATCAGTGAAAGGGGGGGCGCGGCGCAGCCCCAGCATTTT
CDR3aa: CAISERGGAAQPQHF